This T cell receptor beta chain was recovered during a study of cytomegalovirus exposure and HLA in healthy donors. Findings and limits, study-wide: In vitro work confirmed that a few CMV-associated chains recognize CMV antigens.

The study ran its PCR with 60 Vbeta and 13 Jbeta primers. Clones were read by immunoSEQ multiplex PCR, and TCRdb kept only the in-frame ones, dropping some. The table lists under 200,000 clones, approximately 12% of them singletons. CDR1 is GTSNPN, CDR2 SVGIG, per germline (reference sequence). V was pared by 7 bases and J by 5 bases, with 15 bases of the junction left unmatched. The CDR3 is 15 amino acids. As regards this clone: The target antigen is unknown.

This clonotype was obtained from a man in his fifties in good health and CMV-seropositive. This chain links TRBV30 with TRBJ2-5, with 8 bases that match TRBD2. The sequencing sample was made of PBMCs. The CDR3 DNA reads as TGTGCCTTCTCTCGGGGCGGGGGGTCCCGGGAGACCCAGTACTTC. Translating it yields CAFSRGGGSRETQYF.